Given below is one T cell receptor beta chain in context. V was clipped by 6 bases and J by 0 bases, with 14 bases between them. CDR1 and CDR2 from the germline V gene are SNHLY and FYNNEI. CDR3 length: 16 residues. Repertoires were generated with immunoSEQ multiplex PCR, while TCRdb's copy carries only in-frame clones and drops some. The sample records approximately 92,000 clones, roughly 91% being singletons. The sample originates from a study of T cell responses to AZD1222 COVID-19 vaccine. The input for sequencing was peripheral blood, taken on day 0 of AZD1222 vaccination. The clonotype originates from an adult in good health. V is TRBV2 and J is TRBJ2-2; no clear D gene. In nucleotides, the CDR3 is TGTGCCAGCAGCAGAATCGCAGCAGCGAACACCGGGGAGCTGTTTTTT. It is translated as CASSRIAAANTGELFF.